This is a list of T cell receptor beta chains from one sample in a study of T cells in Graves' hyperthyroidism and ophthalmopathy. TCRdb independently ran MiXCR on the multiplex PCR reads; one entry per CDR3 protein. The table records 350,000 to 450,000 distinct CDR3 sequences, around 13% of them present only once. Material: blood. These receptors were taken from a woman aged 55 to 70 with Graves' hyperthyroidism. Both conserved end residues are part of each CDR3. Each record gives: V gene, CDR3 protein.

v_call: TRBV7-9; cdr3_aa: CASRPGGPFETQYF
v_call: TRBV7-6; cdr3_aa: CASSLVGTGLQETQYF
v_call: TRBV6-5; cdr3_aa: CASSYSSSPSEKLFF
v_call: TRBV12-5; cdr3_aa: CASGLQAGHEQFF
v_call: TRBV27; cdr3_aa: CAISDLGHPSVLDTQYF
v_call: TRBV20-1; cdr3_aa: CSAREGTAGFYGYTF
v_call: TRBV2; cdr3_aa: CASSEVSWSTDTQYF
v_call: TRBV5-4; cdr3_aa: CASSRNRGRGNEQFF
v_call: TRBV6-1; cdr3_aa: CASSVQLAGGSGELFF
v_call: TRBV30; cdr3_aa: CAWSHSVGEGGQPQHF
v_call: TRBV27; cdr3_aa: CASSLGDREAGYTF
v_call: TRBV7-3; cdr3_aa: CASSPGPLGEQYF
v_call: TRBV30; cdr3_aa: CAWSKGDNQPQHF
v_call: TRBV5-5; cdr3_aa: CASSFLAGPSYEQYF
v_call: TRBV7-3; cdr3_aa: CASSTHPLNTEAFF